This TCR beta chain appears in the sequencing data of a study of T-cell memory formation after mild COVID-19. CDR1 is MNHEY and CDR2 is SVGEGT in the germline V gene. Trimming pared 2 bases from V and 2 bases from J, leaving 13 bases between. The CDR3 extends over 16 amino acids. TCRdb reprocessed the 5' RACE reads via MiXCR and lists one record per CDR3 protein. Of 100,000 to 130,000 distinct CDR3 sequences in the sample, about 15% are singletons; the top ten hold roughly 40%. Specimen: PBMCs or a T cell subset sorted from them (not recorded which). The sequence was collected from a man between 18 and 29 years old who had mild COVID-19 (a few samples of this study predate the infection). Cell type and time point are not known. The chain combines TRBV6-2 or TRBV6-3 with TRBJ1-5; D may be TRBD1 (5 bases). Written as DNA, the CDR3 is TGTGCCAGCAGTTACGCGGGGACGTCGGGCAATCAGCCCCAGCATTTT. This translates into CASSYAGTSGNQPQHF.